One sample yielded the 5 T cell receptor beta chains listed below, sequenced in a study of PD-L1 blockade in urothelial cancer. This table comes from immunoSEQ multiplex PCR, and its TCRdb copy is limited to in-frame clones, with some not included. The sample holds about 43,000 clones, approximately 88% seen once. Sample: PBMCs, taken around atezolizumab (anti-PD-L1) treatment. The receptors were sampled from a man at least 80 years old with urothelial cancer.

This chain links TRBV27 with TRBJ1-5, with no clear D. Germline loops: CDR1 MNHEY, CDR2 SMNVEV (reference sequence). The CDR3 spans 13 residues. The germline V and J ends were trimmed by 0 bases and 5 bases, with 5 bases remaining between them. The chain's CDR3 is CASSLSRYQPQHF. As DNA, the CDR3 is TGTGCCAGCAGTTTATCCAGATATCAGCCCCAGCATTTT.

The chain carries TRBV11-1 and TRBJ2-7; 9 nucleotides agree with TRBD2. The V and J ends lost 5 bases and 1 base, in that order; junction bases with no gene match: 6. The CDR3 runs to 15 residues. CDR1 SGHAT and CDR2 FQDESV come from the germline V gene (reference sequence). The CDR3 loop reads CASSRRGRASYEQYF. CDR3 coding DNA: TGTGCCAGCAGCCGCCGCGGGAGGGCTTCCTACGAGCAGTACTTC.

The J gene is TRBJ2-5, the V gene TRBV6-5; TRBD2 is a possible D gene (5 bases). V gave up 5 bases and J gave up 9 bases, with 16 bases separating them. CDR1 is MNHEY and CDR2 is SVGAGI in the germline V gene. The CDR3 consists of 13 residues. The CDR3 DNA follows: TGTGCCAGCAGTGAGGGCCCCAGGATGGCCCAGTACTTC. This translates into CASSEGPRMAQYF.

The V gene is TRBV11-2, the J gene TRBJ2-5; 7 nucleotides line up with TRBD2. The CDR3 consists of 15 residues. Germline CDR1 SGHAT, CDR2 FQNNGV. J gave up 9 bases and V 5 bases, and 15 bases lay outside the gene matches. Written as DNA, the CDR3 is TGTGCCAGCAGCCAAGATCGGCGGCCGAGCGGGGCCCAGTACTTC. It yields the protein CASSQDRRPSGAQYF.

The genes are TRBV9 and TRBJ2-1; 8 nucleotides match TRBD2. Losses at the gene ends were 2 bases for V and 10 bases for J; bases not matched to a gene: 11. Per germline, CDR1 SGDLS and CDR2 YYNGEE. The CDR3 extends over 15 amino acids. The CDR3, as DNA: TGTGCCAGCAGCGTTGGGCCAGCGGGAGTGAGGGAGCAGTTCTTC. It yields the protein CASSVGPAGVREQFF.